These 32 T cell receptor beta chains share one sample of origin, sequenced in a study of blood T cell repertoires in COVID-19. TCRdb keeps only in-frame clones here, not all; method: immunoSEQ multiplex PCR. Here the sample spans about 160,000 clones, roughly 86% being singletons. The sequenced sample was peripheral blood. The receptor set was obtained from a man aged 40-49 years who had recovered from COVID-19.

The CDR3 loop is CASSFVSGSSYEQYF. The CDR3 nucleotides read TGTGCCAGCAGTTTTGTAAGCGGGAGCTCCTACGAGCAGTACTTC. The rearrangement joins TRBV27 to TRBJ2-7; 8 nucleotides align to TRBD2. The germline CDR1 and CDR2 sequences are MNHEY and SMNVEV (reference sequence). V was pared by 3 bases and J by 0 bases, with 4 bases of the junction left unmatched. The CDR3 has 15 amino acids.

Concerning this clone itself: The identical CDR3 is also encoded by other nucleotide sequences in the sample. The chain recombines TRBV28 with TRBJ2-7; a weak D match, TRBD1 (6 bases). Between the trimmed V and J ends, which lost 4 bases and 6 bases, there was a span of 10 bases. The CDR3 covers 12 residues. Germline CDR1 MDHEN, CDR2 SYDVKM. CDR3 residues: CASSSTGREQYF. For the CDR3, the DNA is TGTGCCAGCAGTTCAACAGGGCGCGAGCAGTACTTC.

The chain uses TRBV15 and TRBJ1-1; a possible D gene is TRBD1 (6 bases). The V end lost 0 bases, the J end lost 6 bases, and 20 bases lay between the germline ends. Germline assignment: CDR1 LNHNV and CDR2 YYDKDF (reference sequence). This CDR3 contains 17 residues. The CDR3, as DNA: TGTGCCACCAGCAGAGATTCCCTCCCCCAGGGGAGACCTGAAGCTTTCTTT. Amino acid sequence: CATSRDSLPQGRPEAFF.

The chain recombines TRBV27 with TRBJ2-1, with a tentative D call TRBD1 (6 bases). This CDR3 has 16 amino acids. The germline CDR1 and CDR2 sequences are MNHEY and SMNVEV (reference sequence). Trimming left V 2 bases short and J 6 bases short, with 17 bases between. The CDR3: CASSLGQGRLVNEQFF. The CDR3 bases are TGTGCCAGCAGTTTAGGGCAGGGGCGGTTGGTCAATGAGCAGTTCTTC.

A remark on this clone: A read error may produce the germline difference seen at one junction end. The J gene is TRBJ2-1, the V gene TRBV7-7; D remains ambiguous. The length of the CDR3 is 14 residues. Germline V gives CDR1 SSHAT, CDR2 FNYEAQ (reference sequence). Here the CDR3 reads CASSLGGSFNEQFF. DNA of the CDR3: TGTGCTAGCAGCTTAGGCGGCAGCTTCAATGAGCAGTTCTTC.

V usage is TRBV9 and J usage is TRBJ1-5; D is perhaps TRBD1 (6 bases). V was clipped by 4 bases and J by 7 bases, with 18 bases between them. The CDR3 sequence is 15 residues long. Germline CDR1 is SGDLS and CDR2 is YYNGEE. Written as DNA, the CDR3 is TGTGCCAGCAGCCCAGGGCCTACAGGGCCACAGCCCCAGCATTTT. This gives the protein CASSPGPTGPQPQHF. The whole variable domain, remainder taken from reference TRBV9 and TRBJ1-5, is DSGVTQTPKHLITATGQRVTLRCSPRSGDLSVYWYQQSLDQGLQFLIQYYNGEERAKGNILERFSAQQFPDLHSELNLSSLELGDSALYFCASSPGPTGPQPQHFGDGTRLSIL.

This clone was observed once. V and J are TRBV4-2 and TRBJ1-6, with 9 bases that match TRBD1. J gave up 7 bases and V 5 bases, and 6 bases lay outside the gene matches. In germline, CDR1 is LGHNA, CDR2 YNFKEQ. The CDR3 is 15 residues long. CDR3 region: CASSSPGQGNSPLHF. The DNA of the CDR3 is TGTGCCAGCAGCTCTCCGGGACAGGGAAATTCACCCCTCCACTTT.

The CDR3 protein is CAWSVGEETQYF. In DNA, the CDR3 is TGTGCCTGGAGTGTAGGGGAAGAGACCCAGTACTTC. V gene TRBV30 combines with J gene TRBJ2-5, with D possibly being TRBD1 (5 bases). The V gene lost 0 bases and the J gene lost 3 bases, with 5 bases spanning the gap. CDR1 and CDR2 (germline): GTSNPN, SVGIG (reference sequence). This CDR3 contains 12 residues.

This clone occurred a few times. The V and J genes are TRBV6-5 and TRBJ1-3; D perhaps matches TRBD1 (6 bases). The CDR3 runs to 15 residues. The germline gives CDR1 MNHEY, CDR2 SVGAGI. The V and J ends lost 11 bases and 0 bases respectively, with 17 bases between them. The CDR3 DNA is TGTGCCGGGAGGGAGGGGGGCCTCTCTGGAAACACCATATATTTT. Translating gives CAGREGGLSGNTIYF.

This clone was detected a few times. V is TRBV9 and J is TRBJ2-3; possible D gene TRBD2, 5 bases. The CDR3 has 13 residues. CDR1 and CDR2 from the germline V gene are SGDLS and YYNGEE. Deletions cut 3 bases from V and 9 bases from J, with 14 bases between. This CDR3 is CASSEEDGGTQYF. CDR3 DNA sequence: TGTGCCAGCAGCGAGGAGGACGGAGGAACGCAGTATTTT. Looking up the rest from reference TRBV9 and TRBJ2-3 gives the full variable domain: DSGVTQTPKHLITATGQRVTLRCSPRSGDLSVYWYQQSLDQGLQFLIQYYNGEERAKGNILERFSAQQFPDLHSELNLSSLELGDSALYFCASSEEDGGTQYFGPGTRLTVL.

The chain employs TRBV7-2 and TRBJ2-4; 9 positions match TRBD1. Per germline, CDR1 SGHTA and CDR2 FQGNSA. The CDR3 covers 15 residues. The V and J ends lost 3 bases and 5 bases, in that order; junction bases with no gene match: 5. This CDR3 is CASSFRGQGQNIQYF. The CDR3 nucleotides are TGTGCCAGCAGCTTTCGAGGACAGGGGCAAAACATTCAGTACTTC.

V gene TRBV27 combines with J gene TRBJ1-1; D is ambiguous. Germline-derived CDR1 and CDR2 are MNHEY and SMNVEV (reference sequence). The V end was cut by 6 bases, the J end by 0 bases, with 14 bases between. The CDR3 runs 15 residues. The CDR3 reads CASSPISQLNTEAFF. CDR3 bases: TGTGCCAGCAGCCCTATCTCACAGTTGAACACTGAAGCTTTCTTT.

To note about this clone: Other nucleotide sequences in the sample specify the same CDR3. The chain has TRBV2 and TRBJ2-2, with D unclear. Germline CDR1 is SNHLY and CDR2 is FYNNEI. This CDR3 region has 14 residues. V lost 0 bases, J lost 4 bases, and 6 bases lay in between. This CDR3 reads CASSEARATGELFF. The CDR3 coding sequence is TGTGCCAGCAGTGAAGCGAGAGCCACCGGGGAGCTGTTTTTT.

CDR3 sequence reads: CASSQTGTGGYTF. CDR3 DNA: TGTGCCAGCAGCCAGACCGGGACAGGGGGCTACACCTTC. The chain recombines TRBV3-1 (or the pseudogene TRBV3-2) with TRBJ1-2; the match to TRBD1 covers 9 bases. J lost 8 bases, V lost 3 bases, and 4 bases had no gene match. The CDR3 totals 13 residues. The germline V gene has CDR1 LGHDT and CDR2 YNNKEL (reference sequence).

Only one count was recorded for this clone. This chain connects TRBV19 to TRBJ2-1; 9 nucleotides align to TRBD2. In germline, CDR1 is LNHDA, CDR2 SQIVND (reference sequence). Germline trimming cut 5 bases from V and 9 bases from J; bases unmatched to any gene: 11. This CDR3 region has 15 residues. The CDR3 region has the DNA TGTGCCAGTAGTTCGGCTAGCGGGATAGGTAGTGAGCAGTTCTTC. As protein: CASSSASGIGSEQFF.

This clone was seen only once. CDR3 protein: CASSTTGTENSPLHF. The CDR3 nucleotides read TGTGCCAGCAGCACGACCGGGACAGAAAATTCACCCCTCCACTTT. The chain carries TRBV9 and TRBJ1-6; 7 bases agree with TRBD1. Trimming removed 4 bases from V and 7 bases from J; junction bases left unmatched: 8. The CDR3 has 15 residues. Germline CDR1 SGDLS, CDR2 YYNGEE. Looking up the rest from reference TRBV9 and TRBJ1-6 gives the full variable domain: DSGVTQTPKHLITATGQRVTLRCSPRSGDLSVYWYQQSLDQGLQFLIQYYNGEERAKGNILERFSAQQFPDLHSELNLSSLELGDSALYFCASSTTGTENSPLHFGNGTRLTVT.

CDR3 coding DNA: TGTGCCAGTACCCCTACAGGGGGCTTAAATGAAAAACTGTTTTTT. Its protein is CASTPTGGLNEKLFF. The chain uses TRBV19 and TRBJ1-4; 9 bases line up with TRBD1. CDR3 length: 15 residues. CDR1 and CDR2 (germline): LNHDA, SQIVND (reference sequence). The trim removed 7 bases at V and 5 bases at J, leaving 8 bases unmatched.

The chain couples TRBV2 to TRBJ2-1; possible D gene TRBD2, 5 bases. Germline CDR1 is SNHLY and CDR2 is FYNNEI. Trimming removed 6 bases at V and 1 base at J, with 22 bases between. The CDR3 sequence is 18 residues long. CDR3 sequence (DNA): TGTGCCAGCAGGCCGAGCGGATACGGACGGCAGTCCTACAATGAGCAGTTCTTC. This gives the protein CASRPSGYGRQSYNEQFF.

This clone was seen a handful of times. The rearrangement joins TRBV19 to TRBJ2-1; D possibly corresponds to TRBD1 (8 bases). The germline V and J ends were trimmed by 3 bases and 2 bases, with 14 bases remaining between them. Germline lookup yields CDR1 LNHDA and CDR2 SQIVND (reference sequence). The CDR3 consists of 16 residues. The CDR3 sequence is CASSIGRDRPYNEQFF. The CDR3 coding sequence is TGTGCCAGTAGTATTGGGAGGGACAGGCCCTACAATGAGCAGTTCTTC.

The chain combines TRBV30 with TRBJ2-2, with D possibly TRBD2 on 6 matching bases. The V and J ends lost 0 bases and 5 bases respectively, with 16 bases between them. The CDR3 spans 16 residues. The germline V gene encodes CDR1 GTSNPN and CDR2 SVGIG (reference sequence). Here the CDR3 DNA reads TGTGCCTGGAGTGTACGCCCCCCCCGGGAGACCGGGGAGCTGTTTTTT. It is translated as CAWSVRPPRETGELFF.

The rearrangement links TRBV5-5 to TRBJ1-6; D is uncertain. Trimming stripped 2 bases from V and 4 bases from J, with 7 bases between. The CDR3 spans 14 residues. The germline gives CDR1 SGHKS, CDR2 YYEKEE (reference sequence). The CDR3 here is CASSFTHYNSPLHF. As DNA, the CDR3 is TGTGCCAGCAGCTTTACACATTATAATTCACCCCTCCACTTT.

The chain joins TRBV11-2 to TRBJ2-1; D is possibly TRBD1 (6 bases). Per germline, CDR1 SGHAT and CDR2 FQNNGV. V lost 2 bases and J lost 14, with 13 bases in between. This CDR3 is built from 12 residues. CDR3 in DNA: TGTGCCAGCAGCTTACCGGGTGGGACAAAGTTCTTC. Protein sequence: CASSLPGGTKFF.

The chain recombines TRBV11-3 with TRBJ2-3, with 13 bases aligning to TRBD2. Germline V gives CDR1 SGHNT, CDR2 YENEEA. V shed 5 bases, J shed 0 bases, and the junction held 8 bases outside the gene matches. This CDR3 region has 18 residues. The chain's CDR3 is CASSRGTSGTGSTDTQYF. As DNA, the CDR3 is TGTGCCAGCAGCAGAGGGACTAGCGGGACGGGTAGCACAGATACGCAGTATTTT.

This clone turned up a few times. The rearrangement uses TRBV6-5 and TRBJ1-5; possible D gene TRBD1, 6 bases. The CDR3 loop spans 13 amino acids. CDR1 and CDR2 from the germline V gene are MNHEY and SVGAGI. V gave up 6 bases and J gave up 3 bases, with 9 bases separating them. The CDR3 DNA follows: TGTGCCAGCAGCGGACAGATCAATCAGCCCCAGCATTTT. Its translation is CASSGQINQPQHF.

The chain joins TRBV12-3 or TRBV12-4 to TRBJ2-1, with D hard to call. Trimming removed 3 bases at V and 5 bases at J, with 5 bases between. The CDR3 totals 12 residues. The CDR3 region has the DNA TGTGCCAGCAGTTTCCCTGACAATGAGCAGTTCTTC. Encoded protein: CASSFPDNEQFF.

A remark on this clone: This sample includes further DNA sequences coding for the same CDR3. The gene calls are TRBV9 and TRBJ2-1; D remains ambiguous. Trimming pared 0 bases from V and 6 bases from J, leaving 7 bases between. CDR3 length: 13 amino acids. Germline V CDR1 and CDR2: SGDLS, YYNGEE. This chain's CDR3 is CASSVGDSNEQFF. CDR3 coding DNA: TGTGCCAGCAGCGTAGGTGACTCCAATGAGCAGTTCTTC.

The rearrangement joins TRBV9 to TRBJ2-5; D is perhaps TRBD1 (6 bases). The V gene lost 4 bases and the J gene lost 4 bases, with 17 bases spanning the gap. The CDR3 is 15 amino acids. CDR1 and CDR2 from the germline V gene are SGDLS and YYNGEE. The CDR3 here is CASSPALTGRETQYF. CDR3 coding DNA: TGTGCCAGCAGCCCGGCGCTGACAGGCCGAGAGACCCAGTACTTC.

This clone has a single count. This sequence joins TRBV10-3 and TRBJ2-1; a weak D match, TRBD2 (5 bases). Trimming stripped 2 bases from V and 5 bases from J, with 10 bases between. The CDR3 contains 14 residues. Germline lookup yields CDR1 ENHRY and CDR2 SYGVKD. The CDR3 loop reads CAISEGLANNEQFF. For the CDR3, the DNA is TGTGCCATCAGTGAGGGCCTAGCCAACAATGAGCAGTTCTTC.

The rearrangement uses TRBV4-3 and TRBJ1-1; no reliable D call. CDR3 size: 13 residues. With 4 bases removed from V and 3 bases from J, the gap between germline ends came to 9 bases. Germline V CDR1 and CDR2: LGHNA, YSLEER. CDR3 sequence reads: CASSLHRDTEAFF. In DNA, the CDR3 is TGCGCCAGCAGCCTGCACCGGGACACTGAAGCTTTCTTT.

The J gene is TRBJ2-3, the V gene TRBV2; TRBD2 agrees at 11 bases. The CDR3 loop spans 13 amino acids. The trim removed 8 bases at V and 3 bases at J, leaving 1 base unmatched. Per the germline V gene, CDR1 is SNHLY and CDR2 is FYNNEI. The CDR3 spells CASLAGGTDTQYF. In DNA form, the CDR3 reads TGTGCCAGCTTAGCGGGGGGGACAGATACGCAGTATTTT.

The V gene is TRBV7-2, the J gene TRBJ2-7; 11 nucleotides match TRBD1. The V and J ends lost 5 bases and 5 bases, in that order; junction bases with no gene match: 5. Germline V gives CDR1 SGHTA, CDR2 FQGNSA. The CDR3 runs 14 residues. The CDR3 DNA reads TGTGCCAGCAGCCCCAGGACAGGGGGCAACGAGCAGTACTTC. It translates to CASSPRTGGNEQYF. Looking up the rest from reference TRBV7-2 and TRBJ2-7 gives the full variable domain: GAGVSQSPSNKVTEKGKDVELRCDPISGHTALYWYRQSLGQGLEFLIYFQGNSAPDKSGLPSDRFSAERTGGSVSTLTIQRTQQEDSAVYLCASSPRTGGNEQYFGPGTRLTVT.

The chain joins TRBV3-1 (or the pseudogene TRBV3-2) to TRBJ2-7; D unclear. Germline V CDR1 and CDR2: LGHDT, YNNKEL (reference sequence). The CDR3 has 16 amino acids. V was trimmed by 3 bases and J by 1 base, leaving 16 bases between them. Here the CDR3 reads CASSHAAWATSYEQYF. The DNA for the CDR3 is TGTGCCAGCAGCCACGCCGCGTGGGCTACATCCTACGAGCAGTACTTC.